This T cell receptor beta chain emerged from a study of technical replicates of blood from a few donors. This clone showed up just once. Method: immunoSEQ multiplex PCR; TCRdb's copy keeps in-frame clones and lacks some. The sample lists approximately 85,000 clones; over 85% were seen once. Germline values: CDR1 SGDLS, CDR2 YYNGEE. CDR3 length equals 15 residues. V was shortened by 0 bases and J by 1 base, with 11 bases between the two germline ends. The sample taken for sequencing was T cells isolated from PBMCs. The J gene is TRBJ2-7, the V gene TRBV9; no clear D gene. This clonotype was obtained from a human donor in good health. CDR3 sequence (DNA): TGTGCCAGCAGCGTAGCTATGGGCAGTTCCTACGAGCAGTACTTC. Protein: CASSVAMGSSYEQYF. The full variable domain, with the rest looked up from reference TRBV9 and TRBJ2-7, is DSGVTQTPKHLITATGQRVTLRCSPRSGDLSVYWYQQSLDQGLQFLIQYYNGEERAKGNILERFSAQQFPDLHSELNLSSLELGDSALYFCASSVAMGSSYEQYFGPGTRLTVT.